The present T cell receptor (beta chain) was sequenced within a study of blood T cell repertoires in COVID-19. Study in general: Samples taken during acute and convalescent COVID-19 were collected in the United States, Italy and Spain. T cells, B-cell-depleted T cells, or PBMCs provided the cDNA or gDNA that served as material.

Germline-derived CDR1 and CDR2 are LNHDA and SQIVND (reference sequence). Trimming removed 0 bases from V and 2 bases from J; junction bases left unmatched: 6. This CDR3 region has 16 residues. In the original analysis: Amplification from reference gene primers served as the basis for estimated nucleated cell counts. Assay used: immunoSEQ multiplex PCR; TCRdb lists only in-frame clones, some missing. The V and J calls and the clone size are those of that table, but D and trimming were determined from the DNA. The sample lists approximately 330,000 clones; about 87% were seen once. The Seattle site enrolled patients during active infection and followed them longitudinally.

The chain uses TRBV19 and TRBJ2-7, with TRBD2 identical over 8 bases. Sequenced sample: peripheral blood. The sequence was collected from a man aged 25-45 years with COVID-19, enrolled during active disease. CDR3 amino acids: CASSIDGGGGPYEQYF. The CDR3 nucleotides are TGTGCCAGTAGTATAGACGGTGGCGGGGGGCCCTACGAGCAGTACTTC.